A single sample is the source of the 8 T cell receptor beta chains below, sequenced in a study of early stage breast cancer tumors. Measured with immunoSEQ multiplex PCR; TCRdb has only the in-frame clones, and not every one. The sample records around 60,000 clones, 60% to 85% being singletons. Sequenced: blood. These TCRs come from a person in their twenties or thirties with breast cancer.

The V call is TRBV7-6, the J call TRBJ1-1; D is unresolved. V was cut by 7 bases and J by 1 base, with 7 bases left in between. Per the germline V gene, CDR1 is SGHVS and CDR2 is FNYEAQ. There are 12 residues in the CDR3. The CDR3 here is CASNSANTEAFF. The CDR3 bases are TGTGCCAGCAATTCGGCGAACACTGAAGCTTTCTTT.

The V gene is TRBV9, the J gene TRBJ2-1, with 12 bases aligning to TRBD1. From germline, CDR1 is SGDLS and CDR2 YYNGEE. The ends lost 0 bases at V and 5 bases at J; junction bases unmatched: 3. This CDR3 region has 16 residues. The CDR3 reads CASSVGGQGAHNEQFF. The CDR3 region has the DNA TGTGCCAGCAGCGTAGGGGGACAGGGGGCCCACAATGAGCAGTTCTTC.

V is TRBV13 and J is TRBJ1-5; D unclear. The CDR3 extends over 18 amino acids. Germline CDR1 PRHDT, CDR2 FYEKMQ (reference sequence). V lost 5 bases, J lost 4 bases, and 24 bases lay in between. The CDR3 region is CASSQSGEGRVGNQPQHF. The CDR3 DNA follows: TGTGCCAGCAGCCAGTCCGGTGAGGGAAGAGTGGGAAATCAGCCCCAGCATTTT. Based on the CDR3 plus reference TRBV13 and TRBJ1-5, the full variable domain is AAGVIQSPRHLIKEKRETATLKCYPIPRHDTVYWYQQGPGQDPQFLISFYEKMQSDKGSIPDRFSAQQFSDYHSELNMSSLELGDSALYFCASSQSGEGRVGNQPQHFGDGTRLSIL.

This sequence joins TRBV10-3 and TRBJ1-5, with 8 bases matching TRBD1. This CDR3 is 14 amino acids long. V was pared by 6 bases and J by 3 bases, with 4 bases of the junction left unmatched. CDR1 ENHRY and CDR2 SYGVKD come from the germline V gene. DNA for the CDR3: TGTGCCATCAGCCCGACAGGGGACAATCAGCCCCAGCATTTT. Translation gives CAISPTGDNQPQHF.

The genes are TRBV11-2 and TRBJ2-2; TRBD2 aligns across 8 bases. Germline CDR1 reads SGHAT; CDR2 reads FQNNGV. V was clipped by 0 bases and J by 7 bases; unmatched bases: 7. This CDR3 contains 16 residues. CDR3 region: CASSLDPAGARGELFF. In DNA, the CDR3 is TGTGCCAGCAGCTTAGATCCAGCGGGAGCCCGCGGGGAGCTGTTTTTT.

The table lists this clone with a count of one. This chain joins TRBV4-2 and TRBJ2-2; weak D call: TRBD1 (6 bases). The CDR3 length is 16 residues. With 0 bases removed from V and 5 bases from J, the gap between germline ends came to 13 bases. CDR1 is LGHNA, CDR2 YNFKEQ, per germline. CDR3 nucleotide sequence: TGTGCCAGCAGCCAAGAGCAGGGGCGGAGAACCGGGGAGCTGTTTTTT. Its translation: CASSQEQGRRTGELFF.

The CDR3 nucleotides read TGTGCCAGCAGCGTTAGCGGGATAAGCACAGATACGCAGTATTTT. Amino acids: CASSVSGISTDTQYF. V and J are TRBV7-8 and TRBJ2-3, with 8 bases identical to TRBD2. Germline values: CDR1 SGHVS, CDR2 FQNEAQ. V dropped 5 bases and J dropped 0; count of bases not matched to a gene: 4. This CDR3 region has 15 residues.

The chain is built from TRBV7-9 and TRBJ2-1, with unresolved D. CDR3 length: 16 residues. The germline V gene encodes CDR1 SEHNR and CDR2 FQNEAQ (reference sequence). Trimming removed 0 bases from V and 8 bases from J, with 17 bases in between. The chain's CDR3 is CASSLATAAVLDEQFF. CDR3 sequence (DNA): TGTGCCAGCAGCTTAGCCACAGCTGCCGTCCTCGATGAGCAGTTCTTC.